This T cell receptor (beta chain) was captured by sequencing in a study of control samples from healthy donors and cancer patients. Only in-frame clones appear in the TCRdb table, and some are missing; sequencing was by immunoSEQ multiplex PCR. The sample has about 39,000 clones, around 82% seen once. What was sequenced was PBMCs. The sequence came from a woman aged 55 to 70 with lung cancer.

The CDR3 DNA is TGTGCCTGGAGTCGGACAGGGGGAAGCAATCAGCCCCAGCATTTT. Encoded protein: CAWSRTGGSNQPQHF. The J gene is TRBJ1-5, the V gene TRBV30; 10 bases fit TRBD1. Trimming at V came to 2 bases and at J to 1 base, leaving 2 bases not matched to a gene. Germline values: CDR1 GTSNPN, CDR2 SVGIG (reference sequence). This CDR3 has 15 residues.